The T cell receptor beta chain described here comes from a study of cytomegalovirus exposure and HLA in healthy donors. Primers included in the PCR were 60 Vbeta and 13 Jbeta primers. Sequencing was performed with immunoSEQ multiplex PCR; in TCRdb, only in-frame clones are kept and a portion is missing. The sample shows fewer than 200,000 clones, about four fifths of them seen only once. This clone was counted a single time. Antigen unknown. Study observations and caveats: Most TCR sequences proved rare, with some public TCRs found in many donors. The study listed under 200 cytomegalovirus-associated TCR beta chains.

Germline V gives CDR1 SNHLY, CDR2 FYNNEI. The CDR3 totals 16 residues. V lost 2 bases and J lost 5; bases outside the gene matches: 10. This chain links TRBV2 with TRBJ2-5, with TRBD2 matching 8 bases. Sequencing was carried out using PBMCs. This sequence originates from a man in his forties or fifties in good health and CMV-seropositive. The CDR3 region has the DNA TGTGCCAGCAGTGAACGGGATAAGCGGGGGCCGGAGACCCAGTACTTC. Translation: CASSERDKRGPETQYF.